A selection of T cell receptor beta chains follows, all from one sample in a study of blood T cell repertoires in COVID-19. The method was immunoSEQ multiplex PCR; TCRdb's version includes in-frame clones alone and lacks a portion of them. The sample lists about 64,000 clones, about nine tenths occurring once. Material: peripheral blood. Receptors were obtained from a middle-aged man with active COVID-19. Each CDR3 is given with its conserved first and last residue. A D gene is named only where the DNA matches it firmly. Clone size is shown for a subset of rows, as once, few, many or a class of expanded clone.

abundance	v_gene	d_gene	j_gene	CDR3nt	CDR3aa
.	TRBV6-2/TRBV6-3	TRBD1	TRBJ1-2	TGTGCCAGCAGCCCAAGGGACAGGGAAAACTATGGCTACACCTTC	CASSPRDRENYGYTF
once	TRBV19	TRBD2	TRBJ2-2	TGTGCCAGTAGTCGACTAGCGGGAGTATCCGGGGAGCTGTTTTTT	CASSRLAGVSGELFF
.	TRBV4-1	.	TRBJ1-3	TGCGCCAGCAGCAAAAGTCCAGGGGTATCTGGAAACACCATATATTTT	CASSKSPGVSGNTIYF
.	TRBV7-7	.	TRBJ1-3	TGTGCCAGCAGTTCGGGGACTTTCCACTCTGGAAACACCATATATTTT	CASSSGTFHSGNTIYF
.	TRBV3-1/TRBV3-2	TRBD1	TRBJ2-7	TGTGCCAGCAGCCAAGGCGACAGGGGCCACTACGAGCAGTACTTC	CASSQGDRGHYEQYF
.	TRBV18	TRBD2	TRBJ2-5	TGTGCCAGCTCACCACCGGGACTAGCGGGGCCAGGGGCCCAGTACTTC	CASSPPGLAGPGAQYF
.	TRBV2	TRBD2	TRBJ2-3	TGTGCCAGCAGGGCGGGAGGTGATACGCAGTATTTT	CASRAGGDTQYF
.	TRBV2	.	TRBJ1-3	TGTGCCAGCAGTGCGGGAAGCTCTGGAAACACCATATATTTT	CASSAGSSGNTIYF
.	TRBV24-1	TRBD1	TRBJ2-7	TGTGCCACCAGTGATTCTACTCTTCGGACAGGGATTCCCTACGAGCAGTACTTC	CATSDSTLRTGIPYEQYF
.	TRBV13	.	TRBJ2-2	TGTGCCAGCAGCTTAGGACAGCCTTTCGGGAACACCGGGGAGCTGTTTTTT	CASSLGQPFGNTGELFF
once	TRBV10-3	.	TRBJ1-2	TGTGCCATCAGTGAGTCGGGCGATTGGGGCTACACCTTC	CAISESGDWGYTF
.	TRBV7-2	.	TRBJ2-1	TGTGCCAGCAGCTTTGACTGGAGCTCCTACAATGAGCAGTTCTTC	CASSFDWSSYNEQFF
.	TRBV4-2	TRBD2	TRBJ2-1	TGTGCCAGCAGCCCGCGGGAGGGGGAGGGTAATGAGCAGTTCTTC	CASSPREGEGNEQFF
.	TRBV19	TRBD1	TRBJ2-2	TGTGCCAGTAGATCCTCCGGGACAGGGAAGCACACCGGGGAGCTGTTTTTT	CASRSSGTGKHTGELFF
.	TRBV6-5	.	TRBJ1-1	TGTGCCAGCAGGCCCCGACTCGAAAGGAACACTGAAGCTTTCTTT	CASRPRLERNTEAFF
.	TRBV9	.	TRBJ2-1	TGTGCCAGCAGCGTAGTTGGGCAGAGCTCCTACAATGAGCAGTTCTTC	CASSVVGQSSYNEQFF
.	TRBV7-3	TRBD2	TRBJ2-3	TGTGCCAGCAGCATCGGACTAGCGGGGGACCAATATTTT	CASSIGLAGDQYF
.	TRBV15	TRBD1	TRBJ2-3	TGTGCCACCAGCAGAGATGCCCGACAGGGGCCGACCATCCCCACAGATACGCAGTATTTT	CATSRDARQGPTIPTDTQYF
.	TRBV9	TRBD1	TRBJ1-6	TGTGCCAGCAGCGCAGACAGGGGATCGGGTTCACCCCTCCACTTT	CASSADRGSGSPLHF
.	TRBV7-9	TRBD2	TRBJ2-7	TGTGCCAGCAGCCCCATGGGGACTAGCGGGAGCTACGAGCAGTACTTC	CASSPMGTSGSYEQYF
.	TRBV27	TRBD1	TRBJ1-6	TGTGCCAGCAGTTACACCTACAGGGGTTCACCCCTCCACTTT	CASSYTYRGSPLHF
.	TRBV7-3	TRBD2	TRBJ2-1	TGTGCCAGCAGCTTTCTAGCGGGTGGGGGTAATGAGCAGTTCTTC	CASSFLAGGGNEQFF
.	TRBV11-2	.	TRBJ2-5	TGTGCCAGCAGCTTAGGGAGACAGGTCCAAGAGACCCAGTACTTC	CASSLGRQVQETQYF
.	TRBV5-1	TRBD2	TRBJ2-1	TGCGCCAGCAGCCTCCGCCTGACTAGCGGGAATGACAATGAGCAGTTCTTC	CASSLRLTSGNDNEQFF
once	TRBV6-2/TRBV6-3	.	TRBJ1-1	TGTGCCAGCAGTTACTCCGTCGGGAACACTGAAGCTTTCTTT	CASSYSVGNTEAFF
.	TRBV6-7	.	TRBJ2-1	TGTGCCAGCAGTTACTCGCGGGGGCCGAGGTGGGATGAGCAGTTCTTC	CASSYSRGPRWDEQFF
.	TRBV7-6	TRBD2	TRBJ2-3	TGTGCCAGCAGCTTAGCGACTAGCGGGGGACTCGGAGATACGCAGTATTTT	CASSLATSGGLGDTQYF
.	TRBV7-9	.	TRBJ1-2	TGTGCCAGCAGCTTAGAAAGCTACTGGGGCTACACCTTC	CASSLESYWGYTF
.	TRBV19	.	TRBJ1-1	TGTGCCAGTAGTATAGGCCTCCCGGTCGTGTGGAACACTGAAGCTTTCTTT	CASSIGLPVVWNTEAFF
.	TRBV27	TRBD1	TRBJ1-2	TGTGCCAGCAGTTTTACAGGGGGAGGCTACACCTTC	CASSFTGGGYTF
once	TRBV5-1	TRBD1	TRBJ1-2	TGCGCCAGCAGCTTGGGGGACAGCCAGTCTAACTATGGCTACACCTTC	CASSLGDSQSNYGYTF
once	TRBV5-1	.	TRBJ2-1	TGCGCCAGCAGCTTGGCCGGCGGGAACAATGAGCAGTTCTTC	CASSLAGGNNEQFF
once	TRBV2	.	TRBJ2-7	TGTGCCAGCATTCGGGAGTTTGCCGACGAGCAGTACTTC	CASIREFADEQYF
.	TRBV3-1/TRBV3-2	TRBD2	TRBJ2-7	TGTGCCAGCAGCCAACGGGGGGGCCACTACGAGCAGTACTTC	CASSQRGGHYEQYF
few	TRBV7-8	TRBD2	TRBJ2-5	TGTGCCAGCAGCCTCCCGGCGGGGGACTACCAAGAGACCCAGTACTTC	CASSLPAGDYQETQYF
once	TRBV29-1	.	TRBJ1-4	TGCAGCGTTCGGACAGCAACTAATGAAAAACTGTTTTTT	CSVRTATNEKLFF
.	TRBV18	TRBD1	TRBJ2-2	TGTGCCAGCTCACTAGGACAGGGATCTACCGGGGAGCTGTTTTTT	CASSLGQGSTGELFF
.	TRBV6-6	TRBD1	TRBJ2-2	TGTGCCAGCAGTTATGTAGGGGGCGCGAACACCGGGGAGCTGTTTTTT	CASSYVGGANTGELFF
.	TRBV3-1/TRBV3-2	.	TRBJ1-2	TGTGCCAGCAGCCAATTGACGCGGCCCGGGGATGGCTACACCTTC	CASSQLTRPGDGYTF
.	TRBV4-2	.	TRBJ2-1	TGTGCCAGCAGCCAAGGCGGTGACAATGAGCAGTTCTTC	CASSQGGDNEQFF
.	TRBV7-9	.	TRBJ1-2	TGTGCCAGCAGCTTACAGGGCCCCTTTGGGGTCTATGGCTACACCTTC	CASSLQGPFGVYGYTF